This T cell receptor beta chain was profiled in a study of blood T cell repertoires in COVID-19. Study details: From T cells, B-cell-depleted T cells, or PBMCs came the material, which was cDNA or gDNA.

This clone was seen a handful of times. This table comes from immunoSEQ multiplex PCR, and its TCRdb copy is limited to in-frame clones, with some not included. This sample has some 200,000 clones; nearly 80% occur once, and the top ten carry about 28%. Deletions cut 1 base from V and 3 bases from J, with 13 bases between. The CDR3 has 16 residues. From germline, CDR1 is LNHNV and CDR2 YYDKDF (reference sequence). The chain joins TRBV15 to TRBJ1-5, with TRBD1 as a possible D gene (6 bases). This TCR came from a woman in her sixties or seventies with acute or convalescent COVID-19. Sequenced material: peripheral blood. DNA of the CDR3: TGTGCCACCAGCAGAGGGGGGCGCGTCACCAATCAGCCCCAGCATTTT. Its protein product is CATSRGGRVTNQPQHF.